A single sample is the source of the 26 T cell receptor beta chains below, sequenced in a study of blood T cell repertoires in COVID-19. TCRdb's table, derived via immunoSEQ multiplex PCR, lists solely in-frame clones and lacks some. The table records roughly 72,000 clones, about four fifths of them present only once. Specimen: peripheral blood. All receptors come from a man aged 65-85 years who had recovered from COVID-19.

The rearrangement links TRBV7-2 to TRBJ2-1; 7 bases align to TRBD1. The CDR3 runs to 14 residues. The ends lost 5 bases at V and 5 bases at J; junction bases unmatched: 6. Germline lookup yields CDR1 SGHTA and CDR2 FQGNSA. The CDR3 is CASSTRTGDNEQFF. The CDR3 coding sequence is TGTGCCAGCAGCACCCGGACAGGAGACAATGAGCAGTTCTTC.

The rearrangement uses TRBV29-1 and TRBJ2-5, with 8 bases aligning to TRBD1. The trim removed 2 bases at V and 5 bases at J, leaving 4 bases unmatched. Germline CDR1 SQVTM, CDR2 ANQGSEA. The CDR3 spans 13 residues. In nucleotides, the CDR3 is TGCAGCGTTGAATCAGGGGGCGGTGAGACCCAGTACTTC. Residues: CSVESGGGETQYF.

V and J are TRBV14 and TRBJ1-4, with TRBD1 identical over 8 bases. The germline gives CDR1 SGHDN, CDR2 FVKESK. This CDR3 comprises 14 residues. The junction had 4 bases not matched to a gene; V was cut back by 5 bases and J by 5 bases. The DNA of the CDR3 is TGTGCCAGCAGCACCGGGACAGGAAATGAAAAACTGTTTTTT. Translation: CASSTGTGNEKLFF. The entire variable domain, with the rest obtained from reference TRBV14 and TRBJ1-4, is as follows: EAGVTQFPSHSVIEKGQTVTLRCDPISGHDNLYWYRRVMGKEIKFLLHFVKESKQDESGMPNNRFLAERTGGTYSTLKVQPAELEDSGVYFCASSTGTGNEKLFFGSGTQLSVL.

By its share, this clone is medium-sized. This rearrangement joins TRBV4-1 to TRBJ2-7; D is ambiguous. Deletions cut 3 bases from V and 1 base from J, with 7 bases between. The CDR3 contains 13 residues. Germline V gene sequence: CDR1 MGHRA, CDR2 YSYEKL. The DNA of the CDR3 is TGCGCCAGCAGCCAGCTTAGTTCCTACGAGCAGTACTTC. Translating gives CASSQLSSYEQYF.

This clone showed up just once. The gene calls are TRBV6-5 and TRBJ1-5; tentative D call: TRBD1 (5 bases). CDR1 is MNHEY and CDR2 is SVGAGI in the germline V gene. The length of the CDR3 is 14 residues. V was shortened by 2 bases and J by 7 bases, with 12 bases between the two germline ends. CDR3 in DNA: TGTGCCAGCAGTTACGGAGGGGAGGGGCAGCCCCAGCATTTT. It is translated as CASSYGGEGQPQHF.

The chain couples TRBV7-2 to TRBJ2-3; the match to TRBD2 covers 9 bases. V trimming: 5 bases; J trimming: 4 bases; junction bases outside the gene matches: 19. CDR3 length: 19 residues. The germline V gene encodes CDR1 SGHTA and CDR2 FQGNSA. CDR3 nucleotide sequence: TGTGCCAGCAGCCCCCCCAGCGGGGGGTCTATGATTGAAGCAGATACGCAGTATTTT. Amino acids: CASSPPSGGSMIEADTQYF.

The V gene is TRBV7-8, the J gene TRBJ2-3, with no clear D. Germline CDR1 and CDR2: SGHVS and FQNEAQ. The CDR3 runs 17 residues. V gave up 2 bases and J gave up 1 base, with 16 bases separating them. CDR3 region: CASSLNMLVTGTDTQYF. The CDR3 nucleotides read TGTGCCAGCAGCTTAAACATGTTAGTTACAGGCACAGATACGCAGTATTTT.

The gene calls are TRBV28 and TRBJ2-1; no clear D gene. CDR3 length: 12 amino acids. Trimming cost V 5 bases and J 8 bases, with 10 bases left between them. Germline V CDR1 and CDR2: MDHEN, SYDVKM. In DNA, the CDR3 is TGTGCCAGCAGTGATACTATCCATGAGCAGTTCTTC. It specifies CASSDTIHEQFF.

This clone was observed once. The V call is TRBV28, the J call TRBJ1-5; no reliable D call. Trimming pared 4 bases from V and 4 bases from J, leaving 11 bases between. This CDR3 spans 14 amino acids. Germline CDR1 reads MDHEN; CDR2 reads SYDVKM. The CDR3 nucleotides read TGTGCCAGCAGTTACGGGTATGAGAATCAGCCCCAGCATTTT. Translating gives CASSYGYENQPQHF.

This chain links TRBV5-8 with TRBJ1-6; 9 bases are a match to TRBD1. This CDR3 spans 14 amino acids. V shed 4 bases, J shed 7 bases, and the junction held 3 bases outside the gene matches. Germline V gene sequence: CDR1 SGHTS, CDR2 YDEGEE. CDR3 residues: CASSRDRGNSPLHF. Written as DNA, the CDR3 is TGTGCCAGCAGCAGAGACAGGGGGAATTCACCCCTCCACTTT.

This clone was found once. The DNA for the CDR3 is TGTGCCTGGAGCCGAACATTAAGCCAAGAGACCCAGTACTTC. It translates to CAWSRTLSQETQYF. This chain joins TRBV30 and TRBJ2-5; D is ambiguous. CDR3 length: 14 amino acids. CDR1 is GTSNPN, CDR2 SVGIG, per germline (reference sequence). Trimming pared 3 bases from V and 1 base from J, leaving 12 bases between.

CDR3 DNA: TGTGCCAGCAGCCAAGGGGACAGGGGCTCTGGGGCCAACGTCCTGACTTTC. Translation: CASSQGDRGSGANVLTF. The chain carries TRBV4-2 and TRBJ2-6, with 10 bases matching TRBD1. CDR3 length equals 17 residues. V was clipped by 1 base and J by 0 bases; unmatched bases: 0. Germline lookup yields CDR1 LGHNA and CDR2 YNFKEQ.

The chain carries TRBV18 and TRBJ2-5, with D possibly being TRBD2 (6 bases). The CDR3 consists of 15 residues. Germline V gene data show CDR1 as KGHSH and CDR2 as LQKENI. V lost 0 bases, J lost 5 bases, and 13 bases lay in between. This chain's CDR3 is CASSPPSSEGETQYF. The DNA of the CDR3 is TGTGCCAGCTCACCACCATCCTCGGAGGGGGAGACCCAGTACTTC.

The V and J genes are TRBV28 and TRBJ1-3, with D possibly TRBD1 on 5 matching bases. With 6 bases removed from V and 2 bases from J, the gap between germline ends came to 14 bases. CDR1 is MDHEN, CDR2 SYDVKM, per germline. The CDR3 has 15 residues. The CDR3 DNA reads as TGTGCCAGCAGCACAGGTCGCCGGGCTGGAAACACCATATATTTT. It translates to CASSTGRRAGNTIYF.

The chain links TRBV2 to TRBJ2-3; 14 bases align to TRBD2. The CDR3 extends over 17 amino acids. Losses at the gene ends were 6 bases for V and 0 bases for J; bases not matched to a gene: 5. CDR1 is SNHLY, CDR2 FYNNEI, per germline. The CDR3 here is CASRIGLAGGSTDTQYF. The CDR3 nucleotides read TGTGCCAGCAGAATAGGACTAGCGGGGGGAAGCACAGATACGCAGTATTTT.

V and J are TRBV19 and TRBJ2-2, with TRBD2 matching 13 bases. The CDR3 extends over 15 amino acids. J lost 5 bases, V lost 5 bases, and 2 bases had no gene match. The germline V gene has CDR1 LNHDA and CDR2 SQIVND (reference sequence). In DNA, the CDR3 is TGTGCCAGTAGTCGGACTAGCGGGGGTACCGGGGAGCTGTTTTTT. Its protein is CASSRTSGGTGELFF.

The genes are TRBV19 and TRBJ2-4; 9 positions agree with TRBD1. This CDR3 has 14 amino acids. Germline trimming cut 3 bases from V and 8 bases from J; bases unmatched to any gene: 5. The germline V gene has CDR1 LNHDA and CDR2 SQIVND (reference sequence). The CDR3: CASSMGQGPYIQYF. The DNA of the CDR3 is TGTGCCAGTAGTATGGGACAGGGTCCTTACATTCAGTACTTC.

The chain recombines TRBV19 with TRBJ1-5, with D tentatively TRBD1 (6 bases). There are 15 residues in the CDR3. V lost 6 bases and J lost 4, with 16 bases in between. CDR1 is LNHDA, CDR2 SQIVND, per germline (reference sequence). This CDR3 reads CASRAGQIVNQPQHF. CDR3 sequence (DNA): TGTGCCAGTAGGGCCGGACAGATAGTTAATCAGCCCCAGCATTTT. Using reference TRBV19 and TRBJ1-5 for the parts outside the CDR3, the full variable domain is DGGITQSPKYLFRKEGQNVTLSCEQNLNHDAMYWYRQDPGQGLRLIYYSQIVNDFQKGDIAEGYSVSREKKESFPLTVTSAQKNPTAFYLCASRAGQIVNQPQHFGDGTRLSIL.

The chain combines TRBV5-3 with TRBJ1-6; 10 bases are a match to TRBD1. TRBV5-3 is an ORF, and what it does is uncertain. V lost 0 bases to trimming and J lost 10 bases; unmatched junction nucleotides: 10. This CDR3 region has 17 residues. The CDR3, as DNA: TGTGCCAGAAGCTTGGCAGCGACAGGGGGCGCGAGGTCACCCCTCCACTTT. This gives the protein CARSLAATGGARSPLHF.

This clone has just one count. The chain links TRBV7-9 to TRBJ1-2; D unresolved. V was cut by 4 bases and J by 3 bases, with 3 bases left in between. CDR1 is SEHNR and CDR2 is FQNEAQ in the germline V gene (reference sequence). The CDR3 loop spans 11 amino acids. CDR3 residues: CASSSDYGYTF. CDR3 sequence (DNA): TGTGCCAGCAGCTCAGACTATGGCTACACCTTC.

This clone was picked up many times. The chain couples TRBV7-9 to TRBJ1-2; the D is unclear. Germline CDR1 SEHNR, CDR2 FQNEAQ (reference sequence). This CDR3 has 13 amino acids. V was shortened by 0 bases and J by 5 bases, with 7 bases between the two germline ends. The CDR3 region has the DNA TGTGCCAGCAGCTTAGCGCGTCCGTATGGCTACACCTTC. It codes for CASSLARPYGYTF.

The V and J genes are TRBV3-1 (or the pseudogene TRBV3-2) and TRBJ2-1; no firm D call. Looked up from germline, CDR1 is LGHDT and CDR2 is YNNKEL (reference sequence). Trimming cost V 2 bases and J 1 base, with 9 bases left between them. The CDR3 is 15 amino acids. CDR3 in DNA: TGTGCCAGCAGCCAAAGAGGAGTTTCCTACAATGAGCAGTTCTTC. Translating it yields CASSQRGVSYNEQFF.

As to this clone: The sample holds other DNA sequences that translate to the same CDR3. V gene TRBV9 combines with J gene TRBJ2-7, with 7 bases identical to TRBD2. V lost 0 bases and J lost 1; bases outside the gene matches: 1. There are 14 residues in the CDR3. The germline CDR1 and CDR2 sequences are SGDLS and YYNGEE. The CDR3, as DNA: TGTGCCAGCAGCGTAGGTAGCGGGTCCTACGAGCAGTACTTC. Protein sequence: CASSVGSGSYEQYF.

About this clone: The identical CDR3 is also encoded by other nucleotide sequences in the sample. This sequence joins TRBV28 and TRBJ2-5, with TRBD1 as a possible D gene (6 bases). The CDR3 extends over 14 amino acids. The germline V and J ends were trimmed by 2 bases and 1 base, with 8 bases remaining between them. Per germline, CDR1 MDHEN and CDR2 SYDVKM. The CDR3 DNA reads TGTGCCAGCAGTTTAGGACAGCTCCAAGAGACCCAGTACTTC. Its protein product is CASSLGQLQETQYF.

This sequence joins TRBV7-8 and TRBJ1-6; D gene uncertain. V lost 2 bases, J lost 5 bases, and 7 bases lay in between. The CDR3 has 14 amino acids. CDR1 is SGHVS and CDR2 is FQNEAQ in the germline V gene. The CDR3 spells CASSLRFDNSPLHF. The CDR3 DNA follows: TGTGCCAGCAGCTTACGTTTCGATAATTCACCCCTCCACTTT.

The chain carries TRBV19 and TRBJ1-1; 9 bases are shared with TRBD1. The V gene's germline CDR1 is LNHDA and CDR2 SQIVND (reference sequence). This CDR3 spans 14 amino acids. The J segment lost 5 bases and the V segment lost 7 bases, leaving 8 bases of the junction unmatched. The CDR3 nucleotides are TGTGCCAGTACGGACAGGGGAGGAGAAACTGAAGCTTTCTTT. It codes for CASTDRGGETEAFF.